These 4 T cell receptor beta chains were sequenced from one sample in a study of cytomegalovirus exposure and HLA in healthy donors. The PCR was carried out with 60 Vbeta primers and 13 Jbeta primers. The assay was immunoSEQ multiplex PCR, and TCRdb's table has in-frame clones only and misses some. The repertoire holds about 150,000 clones, with about three quarters as singletons. Sequencing input: PBMCs. The source of these receptors is a woman in her 30s in good health and CMV-seronegative.

V gene TRBV5-1 combines with J gene TRBJ2-2, with 11 bases fitting TRBD2. The CDR3 spans 16 residues. Germline CDR1 reads SGHRS; CDR2 reads YFSETQ. V shed 3 bases and J 5 bases; nucleotides not matched to a gene: 6. CDR3 DNA: TGCGCCAGCAGCTCCCCTAGCGGGGGGCGTACCGGGGAGCTGTTTTTT. This codes for CASSSPSGGRTGELFF.

V is TRBV5-6 and J is TRBJ1-1; 9 bases agree with TRBD1. The CDR3 is 16 residues long. CDR1 SGHDT and CDR2 YYEEEE come from the germline V gene. Trimming removed 1 base from V and 5 bases from J; junction bases left unmatched: 9. This CDR3 reads CASSLLTDRGRTEAFF. The CDR3 bases are TGTGCCAGCAGCTTGCTAACGGACAGGGGCCGAACTGAAGCTTTCTTT.

The chain links TRBV19 to TRBJ1-1, with a weak D call TRBD1 (5 bases). The CDR3 covers 11 residues. The germline V gene has CDR1 LNHDA and CDR2 SQIVND (reference sequence). CDR3 nucleotides: TGTGCGACCACAGGGAACACTGAAGCTTTCTTT. It yields the protein CATTGNTEAFF.

The chain recombines TRBV5-6 with TRBJ1-3; D is unclear. The germline CDR1 and CDR2 sequences are SGHDT and YYEEEE. Trimming removed 4 bases at V and 4 bases at J, with 12 bases between. The CDR3 is 14 residues long. CDR3 in amino acids: CASSTDFGGNTIYF. The DNA of the CDR3 is TGTGCCAGCAGCACTGACTTTGGCGGAAACACCATATATTTT.